This T cell receptor (beta chain) stems from a study of shared clonotypes between healthy human individuals. Both subsets, CD45RA+ naive and CD45RA-negative memory, were split from the CD4+ cells. Profiling relied on immunoSEQ multiplex PCR, and the TCRdb table lists in-frame clones only, not all of them. The data contain 2 million to 3 million clones, approximately 90% of them singletons. Sequencing was done on a sample of naive CD4+ T cells sorted from blood. The subset denotes: CD45RA+ positively selected. The TCR was taken from a man between 18 and 35 years old in good health.

Written as DNA, the CDR3 is TGTGCCAGCACCACAAATCCGACAGGGCATGGCTACACCTTC. This translates into CASTTNPTGHGYTF. The V call is TRBV28, the J call TRBJ1-2, with 7 bases that match TRBD1. The germline gives CDR1 MDHEN, CDR2 SYDVKM. J was trimmed by 6 bases and V by 7 bases; bases with no gene match: 11. This CDR3 region has 14 residues.